A selection of T cell receptor beta chains follows, all from one sample in a study of sequential checkpoint blockade in melanoma. The data were produced by immunoSEQ multiplex PCR, yet TCRdb's version contains in-frame clones alone and is incomplete. The sample carries roughly 2,400 clones, around 24% recorded once. The sample here was tumor tissue (inferred from file names), taken from a patient given nivolumab and ipilimumab in sequence. The receptors stem from a human donor with melanoma. CDR3s leave out the opening cysteine and the closing phenylalanine or tryptophan. Each record gives: V gene, CDR3 protein.

TRBV11-3 | ASSLAGAGAHNEQF
TRBV11-3 | ASSLGTNTGELF
TRBV5-1 | ASSNGQPNTEAF
TRBV6-8 | ASSDGSTGELF
TRBV11-3 | ASSLRPPNSPLH
TRBV11-3 | ASSWAGGLVLSEAF
TRBV11-3 | ASSQVPAGTDTQY
TRBV19 | ASSDTYEQY
TRBV29-1 | SVDTQGRNEQF
TRBV29-1 | SVEDRSGYSSYEQY
TRBV6-8 | ATRSRSDNYGYT
TRBV11-3 | ASSLLAGGRETQY
TRBV6-8 | ASSYSGRGHDGYT
TRBV4-1 | ASSHSGTSGGDAYEQY
TRBV5-1 | ASQRLAGATTGELF
TRBV18 | ASFSRGTENTDTQY
TRBV19 | ASSTRGNTIY
TRBV29-1 | SVAGTVENQETQY
TRBV18 | ASATNRGRDTGELF
TRBV23-1 | ASSFRGLRGYT
TRBV6-8 | ASSAYLDNTGELF
TRBV28 | ASSFSPAGANEKLF
TRBV6-8 | ASSATGGYYNEQF
TRBV11-3 | ASSPDHVRTGELF
TRBV6-8 | ASSYGPTGYT
TRBV6-8 | ASSANLGNQPQH
TRBV14 | ASSHDRTGETGELF
TRBV18 | ASSPGTGKGIQY
TRBV19 | ASSADSNYGYT
TRBV28 | ASSFPSRNTEAF
TRBV19 | ASRRRTGLGGQPQH
TRBV5-1 | ASSRIGQDAEKLF
TRBV5-1 | ASSFRYREATSDTQY
TRBV15 | ATSSSEGGEGANVLT
TRBV4-1 | ASSQDDRFDSGNTIY
TRBV11-3 | ASSLVSGGTGELF
TRBV18 | ASSPEGGTEAF
TRBV11-3 | ASSNRDRGGEQY
TRBV11-3 | ASSLGVPAQETQY
TRBV11-3 | ASRVADRGLKQF
TRBV11-3 | ASSSRWVGSEQY
TRBV11-3 | ASSLSAWRDTQY
TRBV19 | ASRGAFSYEQY
TRBV11-3 | ASSFGGAGSYGYT
TRBV11-3 | ASSLGSRTTYSETQY
TRBV11-3 | ASLQGRSSGNTIY
TRBV11-3 | ASSPRAGGQLDYNEQF
TRBV28 | ASSRMADTQY
TRBV12-2 | ATRTGTRIGYGYT
TRBV6-8 | ASRPSLENQPQH
TRBV11-3 | ASSREQGARSYEQY
TRBV28 | AAGTGEDEKLF
TRBV12-5 | ASGLAGGQGMEEQF